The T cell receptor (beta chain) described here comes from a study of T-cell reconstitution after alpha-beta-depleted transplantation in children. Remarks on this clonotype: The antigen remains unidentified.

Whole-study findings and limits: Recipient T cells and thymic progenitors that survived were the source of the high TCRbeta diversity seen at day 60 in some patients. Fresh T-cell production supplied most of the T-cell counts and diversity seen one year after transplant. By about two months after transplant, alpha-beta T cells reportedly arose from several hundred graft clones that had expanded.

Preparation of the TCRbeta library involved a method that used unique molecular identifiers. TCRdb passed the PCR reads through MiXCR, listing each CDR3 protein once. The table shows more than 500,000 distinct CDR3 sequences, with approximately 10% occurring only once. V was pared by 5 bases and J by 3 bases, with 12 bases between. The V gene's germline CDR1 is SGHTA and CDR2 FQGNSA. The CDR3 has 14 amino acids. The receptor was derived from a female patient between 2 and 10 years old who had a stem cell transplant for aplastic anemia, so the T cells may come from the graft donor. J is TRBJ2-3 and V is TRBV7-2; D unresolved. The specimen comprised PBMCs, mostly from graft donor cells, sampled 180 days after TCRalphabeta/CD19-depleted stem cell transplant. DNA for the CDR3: TGTGCCAGCAGCCCGCTTGGAAGAACAGATACGCAGTATTTT. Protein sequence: CASSPLGRTDTQYF.